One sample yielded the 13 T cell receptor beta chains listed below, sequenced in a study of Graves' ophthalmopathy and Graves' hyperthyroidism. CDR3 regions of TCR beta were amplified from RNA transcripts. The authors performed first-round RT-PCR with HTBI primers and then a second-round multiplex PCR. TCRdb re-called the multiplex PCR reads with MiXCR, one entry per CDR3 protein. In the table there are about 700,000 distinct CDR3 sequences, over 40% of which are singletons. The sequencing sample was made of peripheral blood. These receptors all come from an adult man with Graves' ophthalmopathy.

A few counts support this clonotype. CDR3 region: CASSHGLAGGRGETQYF. DNA for the CDR3: TGTGCCAGCAGCCACGGACTAGCGGGGGGGCGGGGAGAGACCCAGTACTTC. V usage is TRBV7-9 and J usage is TRBJ2-5; 15 bases line up with TRBD2. Germline-derived CDR1 and CDR2 are SEHNR and FQNEAQ (reference sequence). The CDR3 loop spans 17 amino acids. With 5 bases clipped from V and 4 bases from J, the junction kept 8 bases outside the gene matches.

CDR3 residues: CSMTGTDGYTF. The CDR3 bases are TGCAGCATGACAGGGACAGATGGCTACACCTTC. The chain combines TRBV29-1 with TRBJ1-2, with 7 bases lining up with TRBD1. CDR1 and CDR2 (germline): SQVTM, ANQGSEA. V gave up 8 bases and J gave up 6 bases; unmatched junction bases: 6. The CDR3 extends over 11 amino acids.

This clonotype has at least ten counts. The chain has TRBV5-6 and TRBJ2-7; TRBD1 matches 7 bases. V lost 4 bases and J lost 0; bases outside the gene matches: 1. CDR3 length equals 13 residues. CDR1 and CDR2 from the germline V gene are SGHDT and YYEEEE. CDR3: CASSRTGSYEQYF. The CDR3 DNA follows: TGTGCCAGCAGCCGGACAGGCTCCTACGAGCAGTACTTC.

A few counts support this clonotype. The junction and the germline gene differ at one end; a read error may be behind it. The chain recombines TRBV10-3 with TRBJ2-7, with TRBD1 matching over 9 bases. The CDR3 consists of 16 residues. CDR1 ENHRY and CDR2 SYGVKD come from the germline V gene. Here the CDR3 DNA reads TGTGCCAGCAGTTACTCGAGGACAGGGGACTCCTACGAGCAGTACTTC. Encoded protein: CASSYSRTGDSYEQYF.

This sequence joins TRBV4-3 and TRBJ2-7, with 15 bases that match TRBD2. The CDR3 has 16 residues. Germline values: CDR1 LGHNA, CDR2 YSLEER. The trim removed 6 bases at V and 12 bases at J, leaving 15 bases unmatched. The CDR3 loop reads CASSGFKGGTSGRLYF. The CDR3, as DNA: TGCGCCAGCAGTGGGTTTAAGGGGGGGACTAGCGGGAGGTTGTACTTC.

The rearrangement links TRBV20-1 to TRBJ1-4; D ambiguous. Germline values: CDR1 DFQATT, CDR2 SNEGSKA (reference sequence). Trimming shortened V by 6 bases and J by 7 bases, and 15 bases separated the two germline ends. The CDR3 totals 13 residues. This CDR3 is CSAPRSGGEKLFF. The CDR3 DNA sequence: TGCAGTGCGCCCCGGTCGGGTGGTGAAAAACTGTTTTTT.

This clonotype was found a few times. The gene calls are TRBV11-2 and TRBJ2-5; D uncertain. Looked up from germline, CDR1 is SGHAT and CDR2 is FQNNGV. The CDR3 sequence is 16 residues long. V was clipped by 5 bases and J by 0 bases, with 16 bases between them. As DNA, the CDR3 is TGTGCCAGCAGCCAAATTCGGATTTTCAACCAAGAGACCCAGTACTTC. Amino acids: CASSQIRIFNQETQYF.

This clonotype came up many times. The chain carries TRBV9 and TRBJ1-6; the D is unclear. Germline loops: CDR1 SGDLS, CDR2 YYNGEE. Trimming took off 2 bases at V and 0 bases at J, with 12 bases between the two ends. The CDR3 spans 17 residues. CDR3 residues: CASSVEAWSSYNSPLHF. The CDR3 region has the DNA TGTGCCAGCAGCGTCGAAGCGTGGAGCTCCTATAATTCACCCCTCCACTTT.

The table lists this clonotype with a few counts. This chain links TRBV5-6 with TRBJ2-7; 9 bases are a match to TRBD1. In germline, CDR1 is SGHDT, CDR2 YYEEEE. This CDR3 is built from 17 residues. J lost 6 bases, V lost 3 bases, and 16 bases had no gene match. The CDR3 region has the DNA TGTGCCAGCAGCTCACTACAGGGGGCGGTTTTTGGGGGCGAGCAGTACTTC. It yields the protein CASSSLQGAVFGGEQYF. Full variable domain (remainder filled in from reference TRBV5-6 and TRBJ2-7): DAGVTQSPTHLIKTRGQQVTLRCSPKSGHDTVSWYQQALGQGPQFIFQYYEEEERQRGNFPDRFSGHQFPNYSSELNVNALLLGDSALYLCASSSLQGAVFGGEQYFGPGTRLTVT.

CDR3 amino acids: CASSQGTGVTGELFF. The CDR3, as DNA: TGTGCCAGCAGCCAGGGGACAGGGGTCACCGGGGAGCTGTTTTTT. This rearrangement joins TRBV3-1 to TRBJ2-2, with 10 bases lining up with TRBD1. V dropped 3 bases and J dropped 4; count of bases not matched to a gene: 2. Germline V gene lookup returns CDR1 LGHDT and CDR2 YNNKEL (reference sequence). CDR3 length: 15 residues. Complete variable domain (other parts from reference TRBV3-1 and TRBJ2-2): DTAVSQTPKYLVTQMGNDKSIKCEQNLGHDTMYWYKQDSKKFLKIMFSYNNKELIINETVPNRFSPKSPDKAHLNLHINSLELGDSAVYFCASSQGTGVTGELFFGEGSRLTVL.

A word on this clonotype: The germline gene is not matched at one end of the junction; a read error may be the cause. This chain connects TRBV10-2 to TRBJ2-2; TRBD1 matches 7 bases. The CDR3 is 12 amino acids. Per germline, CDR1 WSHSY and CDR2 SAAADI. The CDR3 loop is CASRDSFGELFF. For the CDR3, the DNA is TGTGCCAGCAGGGACAGTTTCGGGGAGCTGTTTTTT.

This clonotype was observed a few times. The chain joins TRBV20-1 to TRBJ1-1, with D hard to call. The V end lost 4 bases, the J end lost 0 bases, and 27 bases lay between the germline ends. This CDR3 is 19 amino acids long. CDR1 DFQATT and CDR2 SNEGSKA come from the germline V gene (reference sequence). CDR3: CSATQPVGRDGRVNTEAFF. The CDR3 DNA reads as TGCAGTGCTACACAGCCCGTGGGGAGAGACGGTCGCGTGAACACTGAAGCTTTCTTT.

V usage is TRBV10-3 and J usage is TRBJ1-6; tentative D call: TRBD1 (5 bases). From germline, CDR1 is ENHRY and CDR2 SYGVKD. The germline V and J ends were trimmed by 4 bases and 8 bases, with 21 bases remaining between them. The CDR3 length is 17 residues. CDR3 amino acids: CAISARRGGNVDSPLHF. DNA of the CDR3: TGTGCCATCAGTGCTAGGCGGGGGGGGAACGTGGATTCACCCCTCCACTTT.